The clone carrying this TCR beta chain has ten or more counts. The antigen remains undetermined. This sample is part of a study of CD8+CD57+ T cells in acquired aplastic anemia. Study-level background: The mean DNA yield obtained from sorted CD4+ and CD8+ cells came to 3.2 ug. On average, healthy donors gave approximately 9.9 million reads for CD4+ cells.

The CDR3 runs to 16 residues. The germline CDR1 and CDR2 sequences are SGHRS and YFSETQ. The J segment lost 3 bases and the V segment lost 0 bases, leaving 6 bases of the junction unmatched. CDR3 and TCR beta VDJ profiling relied on a genomic DNA template. TCRdb reprocessed the reads with MiXCR, giving one entry per CDR3 protein. The table records about 190,000 distinct CDR3 sequences, less than 70% of them present only once. Findings and limits, study-wide: Patients and controls were not found to differ significantly in CD8+ Simpson's diversity. Approximately 29 was the count of CD8+ CDR3 sequences that patients shared with controls.

The receptor was derived from a human donor in good health, serving as a control. The sequencing sample was made of sorted CD4+, CD8+, or CD8+CD57+ T cells (not recorded which) from PBMCs. This chain links TRBV5-1 with TRBJ2-1; 7 nucleotides agree with TRBD1. The CDR3 region has the DNA TGCGCCAGCAGCTTGGCCCCGACAGGGAACTACAATGAGCAGTTCTTC. It is translated as CASSLAPTGNYNEQFF. Together with reference TRBV5-1 and TRBJ2-1, the CDR3 gives the full variable domain: KAGVTQTPRYLIKTRGQQVTLSCSPISGHRSVSWYQQTPGQGLQFLFEYFSETQRNKGNFPGRFSGRQFSNSRSEMNVSTLELGDSALYLCASSLAPTGNYNEQFFGPGTRLTVL.